What follows are 19 T cell receptor beta chains derived from one specimen sequenced in a study of T cells in Graves' hyperthyroidism and ophthalmopathy (dated by TCRdb to the late 2010s). The library came from multiplex PCR. For sequencing, an Illumina HiSeq 2000 was employed. The TCR beta CDR3 regions were amplified from RNA transcripts. The first round of RT-PCR for the TCR CDR3 was performed with the HTBI primer set and the Qiagen OneStep RT-PCR kit. TCRdb took the public reads, trimmed them with fastp at Q25, ran MiXCR for clone calling and kept in-frame beta chains. CDR3 protein duplicates are merged, each entry listing the most common genes and DNA. Recorded for this sample are 300,000 to 400,000 distinct CDR3 sequences; roughly 14% of them occurred a single time. Roughly 24% of the sample belongs to the ten largest clones. Sequenced input: blood. The receptors shown here come from a young woman with Graves' hyperthyroidism.

A note on this clonotype: A much larger clone differs by one base, so this may be a read error. The V call is TRBV6-2 or TRBV6-3, the J call TRBJ2-3; D may be TRBD2 (5 bases). Germline lookup yields CDR1 MNHEY and CDR2 SVGEGT. CDR3 size: 15 residues. CDR3 region: CVSSSLDPSTDTQYF. The CDR3 region has the DNA TGTGTCAGCAGCTCACTAGACCCCAGCACAGATACGCAGTATTTT.

This chain uses TRBV29-1 with TRBJ2-1, with 8 nucleotides matching TRBD2. V trimming: 6 bases; J trimming: 2 bases; junction bases outside the gene matches: 6. CDR3 size: 14 residues. Germline loops: CDR1 SQVTM, CDR2 ANQGSEA. In DNA form, the CDR3 reads TGCAGCGTCCCGCGGGGGGAAACCTACAATGAGCAGTTCTTC. Protein: CSVPRGETYNEQFF.

In this sample, this clonotype turned up a few times. The chain employs TRBV27 and TRBJ2-1; D is tentatively TRBD1 or TRBD2 (6 bases each). Per germline, CDR1 MNHEY and CDR2 SMNVEV (reference sequence). V lost 3 bases, J lost 2 bases, and 11 bases lay in between. The CDR3 spans 15 residues. CDR3 amino acids: CASSLRGVAYNEQFF. In DNA form, the CDR3 reads TGTGCCAGCAGTTTGAGGGGGGTTGCCTACAATGAGCAGTTCTTC.

This clonotype has just a few counts. This chain links TRBV4-1 with TRBJ2-7, with 10 positions matching TRBD2. This CDR3 is 15 amino acids long. Per the germline V gene, CDR1 is MGHRA and CDR2 is YSYEKL. V trimming: 2 bases; J trimming: 4 bases; junction bases outside the gene matches: 5. DNA for the CDR3: TGCGCCAGCAGCCAATTTATAGCGGGAGGTTACGAGCAGTACTTC. Amino acids: CASSQFIAGGYEQYF.

This clonotype was detected many times. V and J are TRBV29-1 and TRBJ2-3; D might be TRBD1 (6 bases). Looked up from germline, CDR1 is SQVTM and CDR2 is ANQGSEA. Trimming took 3 bases from V and 2 from J, leaving 9 bases between them. The CDR3 sequence is 13 residues long. In nucleotides, the CDR3 is TGCAGCGTTGAGACAGGAAACACAGATACGCAGTATTTT. It is translated as CSVETGNTDTQYF.

The rearrangement joins TRBV15 to TRBJ2-7; D call uncertain. From germline, CDR1 is LNHNV and CDR2 YYDKDF (reference sequence). The CDR3 contains 16 residues. V dropped 5 bases and J dropped 2 bases, with 19 bases sitting between them. The DNA for the CDR3 is TGTGCCACCAGCCCCCAGTTCGGAACGCAAGCCTACGAGCAGTACTTC. Encoded protein: CATSPQFGTQAYEQYF.

The sample holds many counts of this clonotype. The J gene is TRBJ2-7, the V gene TRBV28, with D perhaps matching TRBD1 (6 bases). The CDR3 length is 13 residues. Germline values: CDR1 MDHEN, CDR2 SYDVKM. Trimming shortened V by 4 bases and J by 6 bases, and 13 bases separated the two germline ends. CDR3 protein: CASSSHQGREQYF. As DNA, the CDR3 is TGTGCCAGCAGTTCTCACCAGGGGCGCGAGCAGTACTTC.

In its sample, this clonotype was seen many times. The rearrangement links TRBV28 to TRBJ2-4; D is unresolved. CDR1 is MDHEN, CDR2 SYDVKM, per germline. V was trimmed by 1 base and J by 4 bases, leaving 11 bases between them. The CDR3 is made up of 15 amino acids. CDR3 region: CASSLSDQPKNIQYF. CDR3 in DNA: TGTGCCAGCAGTTTATCGGACCAACCTAAAAACATTCAGTACTTC.

This rearrangement joins TRBV19 to TRBJ2-6; D possibly corresponds to TRBD2 (5 bases). The CDR3 contains 14 residues. Germline CDR1 and CDR2: LNHDA and SQIVND (reference sequence). The germline V and J ends were trimmed by 6 bases and 6 bases, with 12 bases remaining between them. CDR3 sequence reads: CASRGLFSANVLTF. The CDR3 DNA reads as TGTGCCAGTAGAGGACTGTTTTCGGCCAACGTCCTGACTTTC.

The CDR3: CASSLRGASVDLAKNIQYF. CDR3 nucleotide sequence: TGTGCCAGCAGCTTGAGGGGGGCTTCTGTAGACTTAGCCAAAAACATTCAGTACTTC. The genes are TRBV11-2 and TRBJ2-4; D tentatively fits TRBD1 or TRBD2 (6 bases each). V was clipped by 3 bases and J by 0 bases, with 21 bases between them. Germline lookup yields CDR1 SGHAT and CDR2 FQNNGV. The CDR3 extends over 19 amino acids.

This clonotype appeared many times. The rearrangement uses TRBV19 and TRBJ1-1; the D gene is possibly TRBD1 (6 bases). V was pared by 4 bases and J by 1 base, with 16 bases between. The CDR3 sequence is 16 residues long. Germline V gene lookup returns CDR1 LNHDA and CDR2 SQIVND (reference sequence). The CDR3 here is CASSTLRGQRNTEAFF. CDR3 nucleotides: TGTGCCAGTAGTACCCTCCGAGGACAGCGGAACACTGAAGCTTTCTTT.

This clonotype was counted ten times or more. The chain uses TRBV20-1 and TRBJ1-2; D is perhaps TRBD1 (6 bases). The CDR3 spans 13 residues. The germline V gene has CDR1 DFQATT and CDR2 SNEGSKA (reference sequence). Trimming took off 0 bases at V and 7 bases at J, with 12 bases between the two ends. The CDR3 DNA reads TGCAGTGCTAGAGATTGGGGGCGCGGTGGCTACACCTTC. Amino acids: CSARDWGRGGYTF.

This clonotype appeared a few times. The J gene is TRBJ2-1, the V gene TRBV20-1, with 10 bases fitting TRBD2. CDR3 length equals 14 residues. Germline V gives CDR1 DFQATT, CDR2 SNEGSKA (reference sequence). J gave up 5 bases and V 6 bases, and 7 bases lay outside the gene matches. CDR3 coding DNA: TGCAGTGCCCAATGGACTAGCGGAAACAATGAGCAGTTCTTC. It yields the protein CSAQWTSGNNEQFF.

The chain recombines TRBV20-1 with TRBJ2-3; 11 bases align to TRBD2. CDR1 is DFQATT, CDR2 SNEGSKA, per germline (reference sequence). Trimming cost V 5 bases and J 1 base; bases outside gene matches: 17. The CDR3 has 19 amino acids. This CDR3 reads CSAGLVGTSGSEGTDTQYF. CDR3 sequence (DNA): TGCAGTGCTGGTTTGGTAGGGACTAGCGGAAGCGAAGGCACAGATACGCAGTATTTT.

A few counts support this clonotype. V and J are TRBV5-4 and TRBJ1-2; D remains unclear. Trimming removed 4 bases at V and 10 bases at J, with 17 bases between. Germline V gene data show CDR1 as SGHNT and CDR2 as YYREEE (reference sequence). The CDR3 loop spans 13 amino acids. DNA for the CDR3: TGTGCCAGCAGCAGCGACCCGCCCGGTGACTACACCTTC. Amino acids: CASSSDPPGDYTF. Combining the CDR3 with reference TRBV5-4 and TRBJ1-2 gives the whole variable domain ETGVTQSPTHLIKTRGQQVTLRCSSQSGHNTVSWYQQALGQGPQFIFQYYREEENGRGNFPPRFSGLQFPNYSSELNVNALELDDSALYLCASSSDPPGDYTFGSGTRLTVV.

The CDR3 DNA reads TGCAGTGCTAGAGTGAGCGGGCGAAATAACAATGAGCAGTTCTTC. Translation: CSARVSGRNNNEQFF. V gene TRBV20-1 combines with J gene TRBJ2-1; D is possibly TRBD2 (6 bases). Trimming cost V 1 base and J 5 bases, with 15 bases left between them. This CDR3 is built from 15 residues. The germline CDR1 and CDR2 sequences are DFQATT and SNEGSKA (reference sequence).

This clonotype has more than one count but fewer than ten. This chain uses TRBV6-2 or TRBV6-3 with TRBJ1-5; D is ambiguous. Trimming pared 7 bases from V and 5 bases from J, leaving 12 bases between. This CDR3 is 13 amino acids long. CDR1 MNHEY and CDR2 SVGEGT come from the germline V gene. The CDR3 sequence: CASTELRDQPQHF. CDR3 in DNA: TGTGCCAGCACCGAACTAAGGGATCAGCCCCAGCATTTT.

The table lists this clonotype with many counts. The chain is built from TRBV20-1 and TRBJ1-1; unclear D gene. Germline CDR1 DFQATT, CDR2 SNEGSKA (reference sequence). V dropped 4 bases and J dropped 1 base, with 4 bases sitting between them. CDR3 length equals 11 residues. CDR3 protein: CSAKENTEAFF. For the CDR3, the DNA is TGCAGTGCTAAGGAGAACACTGAAGCTTTCTTT.

This clonotype has a count of ten or more. The V and J genes are TRBV10-3 and TRBJ2-1; 12 nucleotides line up with TRBD2. V shed 4 bases, J shed 5 bases, and the junction held 3 bases outside the gene matches. CDR1 is ENHRY, CDR2 SYGVKD, per germline. The CDR3 extends over 15 amino acids. The CDR3 nucleotides read TGTGCCATCAGTGCTCCTAGCGGGAGGGACAATGAGCAGTTCTTC. Its translation is CAISAPSGRDNEQFF.